The 22 T cell receptor beta chains below all came from one sample that was sequenced in a study of blood T cell repertoires in COVID-19. TCRdb's copy holds only in-frame clones and misses some; the assay was immunoSEQ multiplex PCR. The sample shows approximately 62,000 clones, around 89% of them seen only once. The sequenced sample consisted of peripheral blood. The source is a human donor with active COVID-19. The donor label of this sample is uncertain.

The rearrangement uses TRBV5-6 and TRBJ2-5, with TRBD2 matching over 9 bases. Germline loops: CDR1 SGHDT, CDR2 YYEEEE. CDR3 length: 18 amino acids. The V gene end was trimmed by 4 bases and the J gene end by 3 bases; junction bases not matched to a gene: 16. This chain's CDR3 is CASSPVAGSSGSKETQYF. Here the CDR3 DNA reads TGTGCCAGCAGCCCAGTCGCGGGAAGTAGCGGGAGTAAAGAGACCCAGTACTTC.

CDR3 sequence (DNA): TGTGCCAGCAGCTTTTCAGGGAACGGTAACAATGAGCAGTTCTTC. Protein: CASSFSGNGNNEQFF. The chain uses TRBV11-2 and TRBJ2-1; D is possibly TRBD1 (5 bases). Per germline, CDR1 SGHAT and CDR2 FQNNGV. The CDR3 totals 15 residues. Deletions cut 3 bases from V and 5 bases from J, with 14 bases between. Looking up the rest from reference TRBV11-2 and TRBJ2-1 gives the full variable domain: EAGVAQSPRYKIIEKRQSVAFWCNPISGHATLYWYQQILGQGPKLLIQFQNNGVVDDSQLPKDRFSAERLKGVDSTLKIQPAKLEDSAVYLCASSFSGNGNNEQFFGPGTRLTVL.

V is TRBV5-4 and J is TRBJ2-1; 15 nucleotides match TRBD2. Losses at the gene ends were 4 bases for V and 7 bases for J; bases not matched to a gene: 12. CDR3 length: 18 amino acids. Per germline, CDR1 SGHNT and CDR2 YYREEE (reference sequence). The CDR3 DNA is TGTGCCAGCAGCCCTGGACTAGCGGGAGGGCCATATATGAATGAGCAGTTCTTC. Translating it yields CASSPGLAGGPYMNEQFF.

This chain uses TRBV19 with TRBJ1-2, with unresolved D. Trimming took off 5 bases at V and 5 bases at J, with 12 bases between the two ends. Germline CDR1 is LNHDA and CDR2 is SQIVND (reference sequence). The CDR3 has 13 residues. Written as DNA, the CDR3 is TGTGCCAGTAGTCCCCGGGGTGGATATGGCTACACCTTC. Its translation: CASSPRGGYGYTF.

The chain carries TRBV28 and TRBJ1-4; no firm D call. Germline values: CDR1 MDHEN, CDR2 SYDVKM. V gave up 5 bases and J gave up 8 bases, with 21 bases separating them. The CDR3 is 16 amino acids. Here the CDR3 reads CASSPPGRGLKEKLFF. The CDR3 DNA reads TGTGCCAGCAGTCCCCCCGGTCGGGGTCTCAAAGAAAAACTGTTTTTT.

The CDR3 sequence is CASSPLAEGELFF. The CDR3 bases are TGCGCCAGCAGCCCGTTGGCAGAGGGTGAACTGTTTTTT. This chain links TRBV5-1 with TRBJ1-4; D unresolved. This CDR3 comprises 13 residues. Germline V gives CDR1 SGHRS, CDR2 YFSETQ. Deletions cut 4 bases from V and 12 bases from J, with 16 bases between.

The rearrangement links TRBV19 to TRBJ1-3; 7 positions agree with TRBD1. Germline-derived CDR1 and CDR2 are LNHDA and SQIVND (reference sequence). The junction had 5 bases not matched to a gene; V was cut back by 6 bases and J by 0 bases. This CDR3 comprises 15 residues. CDR3 sequence (DNA): TGTGCCAGTAGCCACAGGGGACCCTCTGGAAACACCATATATTTT. This gives the protein CASSHRGPSGNTIYF.

The CDR3 nucleotides are TGTGCCAGCAGCCGAGGGGGGGCCCAAGGCTACACCTTC. It is translated as CASSRGGAQGYTF. V gene TRBV7-9 combines with J gene TRBJ1-2; possibly TRBD1 for D (6 bases). CDR3 length: 13 amino acids. Germline loops: CDR1 SEHNR, CDR2 FQNEAQ (reference sequence). Trimming shortened V by 5 bases and J by 8 bases, and 15 bases separated the two germline ends.

The chain recombines TRBV7-8 with TRBJ2-7; a weak D match, TRBD1 (6 bases). Between the trimmed V and J ends, which lost 5 bases and 3 bases, there was a span of 11 bases. CDR1 SGHVS and CDR2 FQNEAQ come from the germline V gene. This CDR3 is 13 amino acids long. CDR3 loop: CASSRDTDYEQYF. The DNA of the CDR3 is TGTGCCAGCAGCCGGGACACTGACTACGAGCAGTACTTC.

This clone was observed a single time. The chain employs TRBV18 and TRBJ2-2; 8 positions agree with TRBD2. CDR3 length: 18 amino acids. In germline, CDR1 is KGHSH, CDR2 LQKENI. Trimming took 5 bases from V and 0 from J; bases not matched to a gene: 11. The CDR3, as DNA: TGTGCCAGCTCATCGACCACGAGCGGGGGAGCGAACACCGGGGAGCTGTTTTTT. Translating it yields CASSSTTSGGANTGELFF. The whole variable domain, remainder taken from reference TRBV18 and TRBJ2-2, is NAGVMQNPRHLVRRRGQEARLRCSPMKGHSHVYWYRQLPEEGLKFMVYLQKENIIDESGMPKERFSAEFPKEGPSILRIQQVVRGDSAAYFCASSSTTSGGANTGELFFGEGSRLTVL.

The V gene is TRBV5-4, the J gene TRBJ2-5; 8 nucleotides align to TRBD2. Germline CDR1 and CDR2: SGHNT and YYREEE (reference sequence). The CDR3 contains 16 residues. Trimming took 2 bases from V and 4 from J; bases not matched to a gene: 10. This CDR3 reads CASSFPGGGKRETQYF. CDR3 in DNA: TGTGCCAGCAGCTTTCCGGGCGGGGGGAAGCGAGAGACCCAGTACTTC.

This rearrangement joins TRBV7-3 to TRBJ2-2, with D perhaps TRBD2 (6 bases). Germline lookup yields CDR1 SGHTA and CDR2 FQGTGA. The CDR3 has 14 amino acids. V was cut by 5 bases and J by 10 bases, with 17 bases left in between. CDR3 amino acids: CASSPKGGITELFF. In nucleotides, the CDR3 is TGTGCCAGCAGCCCAAAGGGAGGTATAACGGAGCTGTTTTTT.

The rearrangement uses TRBV3-1 (or the pseudogene TRBV3-2) and TRBJ1-6; TRBD1 is a possible D gene (5 bases). The CDR3 is 17 residues long. Germline CDR1 LGHDT, CDR2 YNNKEL (reference sequence). V was shortened by 3 bases and J by 14 bases, with 26 bases between the two germline ends. The CDR3 region has the DNA TGTGCCAGCAGCCAGTTGATCCCCCGGACACTTGGTTGGGCCCTCCACTTT. Protein: CASSQLIPRTLGWALHF.

The chain employs TRBV5-5 and TRBJ2-5; 8 positions match TRBD2. The J segment lost 1 base and the V segment lost 5 bases, leaving 19 bases of the junction unmatched. The CDR3 has 19 amino acids. Germline CDR1 SGHKS, CDR2 YYEKEE (reference sequence). CDR3 nucleotides: TGTGCCAGCAGGGCTGGGGCGTTTGCCAAAGCGGGGGTCCAAGAGACCCAGTACTTC. Its translation: CASRAGAFAKAGVQETQYF.

The chain combines TRBV9 with TRBJ2-1, with 7 bases fitting TRBD2. Germline CDR1 and CDR2: SGDLS and YYNGEE. This CDR3 region has 15 residues. J lost 9 bases, V lost 0 bases, and 9 bases had no gene match. CDR3 protein: CASSVDGRESLEQFF. The DNA for the CDR3 is TGTGCCAGCAGCGTAGATGGGCGGGAGTCCCTTGAGCAGTTCTTC.

The sample holds one count of this clone. The J gene is TRBJ1-4, the V gene TRBV5-5; tentatively, D is TRBD1 (6 bases). In germline, CDR1 is SGHKS, CDR2 YYEKEE (reference sequence). V was trimmed by 0 bases and J by 7 bases, leaving 22 bases between them. This CDR3 contains 18 residues. DNA of the CDR3: TGTGCCAGCAGCTTGGCCAGGGACGGACAGATGAAATCTGAAAAACTGTTTTTT. Its protein is CASSLARDGQMKSEKLFF.

This clone was found once. The CDR3 protein is CASSPSGGLSEQFF. The CDR3 DNA follows: TGTGCCAGCAGCCCATCCGGGGGACTTAGTGAGCAGTTCTTC. The chain employs TRBV9 and TRBJ2-1; tentatively, D is TRBD2 (6 bases). The CDR3 spans 14 residues. Germline V CDR1 and CDR2: SGDLS, YYNGEE. Deletions cut 4 bases from V and 9 bases from J, with 17 bases between.

The gene calls are TRBV2 and TRBJ2-7; the D is unclear. V was trimmed by 7 bases and J by 0 bases, leaving 4 bases between them. The CDR3 covers 11 residues. Germline CDR1 reads SNHLY; CDR2 reads FYNNEI. CDR3 nucleotides: TGTGCCAGCATTAGCTCCTACGAGCAGTACTTC. Translated, it gives CASISSYEQYF.

This chain uses TRBV7-9 with TRBJ2-7; 7 bases map to TRBD1. The germline CDR1 and CDR2 sequences are SEHNR and FQNEAQ (reference sequence). The CDR3 totals 17 residues. V dropped 0 bases and J dropped 3; count of bases not matched to a gene: 11. The CDR3 nucleotides are TGTGCCAGCAGCTTAGCATTTTCGGGACAGAATTTCTACGAGCAGTACTTC. It is translated as CASSLAFSGQNFYEQYF.

The V call is TRBV6-5, the J call TRBJ1-3, with 12 bases lining up with TRBD1. V was pared by 6 bases and J by 8 bases, with 8 bases of the junction left unmatched. The germline gives CDR1 MNHEY, CDR2 SVGAGI. The CDR3 length is 15 residues. The CDR3 loop is CASRTPGQGAYTIYF. CDR3 bases: TGTGCCAGCAGAACTCCGGGACAGGGGGCTTACACCATATATTTT.

V is TRBV4-3 and J is TRBJ1-1; TRBD1 aligns across 8 bases. This CDR3 has 15 residues. V gave up 7 bases and J gave up 1 base; unmatched junction bases: 8. From germline, CDR1 is LGHNA and CDR2 YSLEER. This CDR3 is CASKMNDRGNTEAFF. The DNA of the CDR3 is TGCGCCAGCAAAATGAACGACAGGGGGAACACTGAAGCTTTCTTT.

The gene calls are TRBV5-1 and TRBJ2-2, with 8 bases fitting TRBD1. The germline CDR1 and CDR2 sequences are SGHRS and YFSETQ. J lost 5 bases, V lost 4 bases, and 10 bases had no gene match. The CDR3 runs 16 residues. This CDR3 is CASSPGQGMVTGELFF. Here the CDR3 DNA reads TGCGCCAGCAGCCCCGGACAGGGTATGGTAACCGGGGAGCTGTTTTTT.